A selection of T cell receptor beta chains follows, all from one sample in a study of cytomegalovirus exposure and HLA in healthy donors. The assay was immunoSEQ multiplex PCR, and TCRdb's table has in-frame clones only and misses some. The repertoire holds 130,000 to 150,000 clones, with about 87% as singletons. What was sequenced was PBMCs. The receptor source for this set is a man aged 18 to 30 in good health and CMV-seropositive. Each CDR3 is given with its conserved first and last residue. D genes are given only for firm matches. Size is stated for part of the rows, as once, few or many counts, or as a class when the clone is expanded.

d_gene: TRBD1; abundance: .; j_gene: TRBJ2-7; v_gene: TRBV28; CDR3aa: CASSPRDRGPYEQYF; CDR3nt: TGTGCCAGCAGTCCCAGGGACAGGGGACCCTACGAGCAGTACTTC
d_gene: .; abundance: .; j_gene: TRBJ1-1; v_gene: TRBV5-1; CDR3aa: CASSSQNTEAFF; CDR3nt: TGCGCCAGCAGCTCCCAGAACACTGAAGCTTTCTTT
d_gene: TRBD1; abundance: .; j_gene: TRBJ2-7; v_gene: TRBV6-5; CDR3aa: CASSSPGTAKYEQYF; CDR3nt: TGTGCCAGCAGTTCCCCCGGGACAGCTAAGTACGAGCAGTACTTC
d_gene: TRBD1; abundance: .; j_gene: TRBJ2-7; v_gene: TRBV11-3; CDR3aa: CASSPPGQTYEQYF; CDR3nt: TGTGCCAGCAGCCCTCCGGGACAGACCTACGAGCAGTACTTC
d_gene: TRBD2; abundance: .; j_gene: TRBJ2-5; v_gene: TRBV7-9; CDR3aa: CASSSPLAVKGETQYF; CDR3nt: TGTGCCAGCAGCTCCCCCCTAGCGGTTAAAGGGGAGACCCAGTACTTC
d_gene: .; abundance: .; j_gene: TRBJ2-1; v_gene: TRBV7-2; CDR3aa: CASSLDPPGLGRNEQFF; CDR3nt: TGTGCCAGCAGCTTAGATCCTCCCGGCCTTGGGAGGAATGAGCAGTTCTTC
d_gene: TRBD2; abundance: .; j_gene: TRBJ2-5; v_gene: TRBV18; CDR3aa: CASSPRLAAQETQYF; CDR3nt: TGTGCCAGCTCACCAAGACTAGCGGCTCAAGAGACCCAGTACTTC
d_gene: TRBD1; abundance: .; j_gene: TRBJ1-1; v_gene: TRBV7-2; CDR3aa: CASSLAGGNTEAFF; CDR3nt: TGTGCCAGCAGCTTGGCAGGGGGGAACACTGAAGCTTTCTTT
d_gene: .; abundance: .; j_gene: TRBJ1-2; v_gene: TRBV5-1; CDR3aa: CASNEGTGGYTF; CDR3nt: TGCGCCAGCAATGAGGGAACGGGTGGCTACACCTTC
d_gene: .; abundance: .; j_gene: TRBJ1-1; v_gene: TRBV5-1; CDR3aa: CASSDQPRGDNTEAFF; CDR3nt: TGCGCCAGCAGCGACCAACCTCGGGGAGATAACACTGAAGCTTTCTTT
d_gene: TRBD2; abundance: .; j_gene: TRBJ2-1; v_gene: TRBV13; CDR3aa: CASSSRAGDAEQFF; CDR3nt: TGTGCCAGCAGCTCCCGAGCGGGAGACGCTGAGCAGTTCTTC
d_gene: .; abundance: .; j_gene: TRBJ1-5; v_gene: TRBV28; CDR3aa: CASNPRGQHQPQHF; CDR3nt: TGTGCCAGCAACCCCAGGGGCCAACATCAGCCCCAGCATTTT
d_gene: .; abundance: .; j_gene: TRBJ1-4; v_gene: TRBV5-1; CDR3aa: CASSQTTKNENLFF; CDR3nt: TGCGCCAGCAGCCAAACTACTAAAAATGAAAACCTGTTTTTT
d_gene: .; abundance: .; j_gene: TRBJ2-7; v_gene: TRBV7-2; CDR3aa: CASSLVTGSYEQYF; CDR3nt: TGTGCCAGCAGCTTAGTCACTGGCTCCTACGAGCAGTACTTC
d_gene: .; abundance: .; j_gene: TRBJ2-7; v_gene: TRBV29-1; CDR3aa: CSVAGYYEQYF; CDR3nt: TGCAGCGTTGCAGGCTACTACGAGCAGTACTTC
d_gene: .; abundance: .; j_gene: TRBJ1-6; v_gene: TRBV4-1; CDR3aa: CASSQGNRGSSPLHF; CDR3nt: TGCGCCAGCAGCCAAGGGAATAGGGGGAGTTCACCCCTCCACTTT
d_gene: TRBD2; abundance: .; j_gene: TRBJ2-1; v_gene: TRBV27; CDR3aa: CASRLAGGLSLSYNEQFF; CDR3nt: TGTGCCAGCAGACTAGCGGGGGGGCTATCCCTCTCCTACAATGAGCAGTTCTTC
d_gene: .; abundance: .; j_gene: TRBJ2-1; v_gene: TRBV4-1; CDR3aa: CASSQRDIEYNEQFF; CDR3nt: TGCGCCAGCAGCCAGAGGGACATAGAATACAATGAGCAGTTCTTC
d_gene: .; abundance: few; j_gene: TRBJ1-2; v_gene: TRBV6-1; CDR3aa: CASSEAEGDHYGYTF; CDR3nt: TGTGCCAGCAGTGAAGCAGAGGGAGATCACTATGGCTACACCTTC
d_gene: .; abundance: .; j_gene: TRBJ2-7; v_gene: TRBV27; CDR3aa: CASSAGLHEQYF; CDR3nt: TGTGCCAGCAGTGCGGGACTCCACGAGCAGTACTTC
d_gene: .; abundance: once; j_gene: TRBJ2-3; v_gene: TRBV5-4; CDR3aa: CASSFRGGADTQYF; CDR3nt: TGTGCCAGCAGCTTTCGGGGTGGGGCAGATACGCAGTATTTT
d_gene: .; abundance: .; j_gene: TRBJ1-1; v_gene: TRBV18; CDR3aa: CASSPDPGGTTEAFF; CDR3nt: TGTGCCAGCTCACCGGACCCTGGAGGTACGACTGAAGCTTTCTTT
d_gene: .; abundance: .; j_gene: TRBJ2-3; v_gene: TRBV7-9; CDR3aa: CASSLGPQAGMDTQYF; CDR3nt: TGTGCCAGCAGCTTAGGTCCCCAGGCGGGGATGGATACGCAGTATTTT
d_gene: .; abundance: once; j_gene: TRBJ2-1; v_gene: TRBV27; CDR3aa: CASSLSMGLNEQFF; CDR3nt: TGTGCCAGCAGTTTATCCATGGGACTCAATGAGCAGTTCTTC
d_gene: .; abundance: .; j_gene: TRBJ1-5; v_gene: TRBV28; CDR3aa: CASSFTGGSNQPQHF; CDR3nt: TGTGCCAGCAGTTTTACGGGGGGGAGCAATCAGCCCCAGCATTTT
d_gene: .; abundance: .; j_gene: TRBJ1-2; v_gene: TRBV19; CDR3aa: CASKAGYDYGYTF; CDR3nt: TGTGCCAGTAAGGCAGGGTATGACTATGGCTACACCTTC
d_gene: TRBD2; abundance: .; j_gene: TRBJ2-1; v_gene: TRBV5-1; CDR3aa: CASSGRGIGWNEQFF; CDR3nt: TGCGCCAGCAGCGGGCGGGGGATCGGGTGGAATGAGCAGTTCTTC
d_gene: .; abundance: .; j_gene: TRBJ1-2; v_gene: TRBV7-9; CDR3aa: CASSSYYGYTF; CDR3nt: TGTGCCAGCAGCTCCTACTATGGCTACACCTTC
d_gene: TRBD1; abundance: .; j_gene: TRBJ2-7; v_gene: TRBV6-1; CDR3aa: CASTPRQGAYEQYF; CDR3nt: TGTGCCAGCACCCCTAGACAGGGGGCCTACGAGCAGTACTTC
d_gene: .; abundance: .; j_gene: TRBJ2-7; v_gene: TRBV7-9; CDR3aa: CASSPGGTTRGEQYF; CDR3nt: TGTGCCAGCAGCCCAGGGGGGACGACTAGAGGGGAGCAGTACTTC
d_gene: .; abundance: .; j_gene: TRBJ2-5; v_gene: TRBV5-4; CDR3aa: CASSWGGGNSFQETQYF; CDR3nt: TGTGCCAGCAGCTGGGGAGGGGGAAACTCATTCCAAGAGACCCAGTACTTC
d_gene: TRBD1; abundance: .; j_gene: TRBJ1-5; v_gene: TRBV2; CDR3aa: CASSGDSPNQPQHF; CDR3nt: TGTGCCAGCAGTGGGGACAGTCCTAATCAGCCCCAGCATTTT
d_gene: TRBD2; abundance: .; j_gene: TRBJ2-1; v_gene: TRBV5-8; CDR3aa: CASSSGLAHNEQFF; CDR3nt: TGTGCCAGCAGCTCGGGACTAGCCCACAATGAGCAGTTCTTC